What follows is one T cell receptor beta chain and its context. Its specificity is unknown. The sample originates from a study of somatic mutations in cytotoxic T cells in rheumatoid arthritis. As for the study in general: Selected T-cell populations stained with V beta antibodies were isolated by flow sorting to nearly 100% purity; these included V beta1+ cells subjected to TCRB sequencing.

Method: immunoSEQ multiplex PCR; TCRdb's copy keeps in-frame clones and lacks some. The table shows approximately 13,000 clones, with 74% occurring only once. Between the trimmed V and J ends, which lost 5 bases and 0 bases, there was a span of 8 bases. Per the germline V gene, CDR1 is SQVTM and CDR2 is ANQGSEA. The CDR3 contains 12 residues. Whole-study results and caveats: Age-matched healthy controls and rheumatoid arthritis patients had CD8+ T-cell clonality that did not differ significantly. About an eighth of the roughly 65 patients had a largest CD8+ clone above 20% of CD8+ cells.

Separation of CD4+ and CD8+ cells was performed by positive magnetic bead selection, and purity was verified by flow cytometry. This TCR derives from a man aged 70 or older in good health. Sequenced: CD8+ T cells sorted from blood. The chain joins TRBV29-1 to TRBJ2-7; a weak D match, TRBD1 (6 bases). CDR3 region: CSVRDISYEQYF. The CDR3 DNA sequence: TGCAGCGTTCGGGACATCTCCTACGAGCAGTACTTC.